Sequencing of this T cell receptor beta chain was carried out in a study of T-cell reconstitution after alpha-beta-depleted transplantation in children. This clonotype was seen repeatedly, ten times or more. This CDR3 has 14 residues. V lost 10 bases to trimming and J lost 2 bases, with 15 bases between them. Germline CDR1 is ENHRY and CDR2 is SYGVKD. Preparation of the TCRbeta library used unique molecular identifiers. In TCRdb, the PCR reads were re-called with MiXCR into one record per CDR3 protein. The table shows around 410,000 distinct CDR3 sequences, with roughly 11% occurring only once. This TCR came from a human donor who donated a stem cell graft to a child with acute myeloid leukemia. The chain uses TRBV10-3 and TRBJ2-1, with D possibly matching TRBD2 (5 bases). Sequencing used PBMCs from the stem cell graft donor, obtained from the stem cell graft. The DNA of the CDR3 is TGTGCCACCCTCCCGGGCGGGCCCTACAATGAGCAGTTCTTC. It codes for CATLPGGPYNEQFF.